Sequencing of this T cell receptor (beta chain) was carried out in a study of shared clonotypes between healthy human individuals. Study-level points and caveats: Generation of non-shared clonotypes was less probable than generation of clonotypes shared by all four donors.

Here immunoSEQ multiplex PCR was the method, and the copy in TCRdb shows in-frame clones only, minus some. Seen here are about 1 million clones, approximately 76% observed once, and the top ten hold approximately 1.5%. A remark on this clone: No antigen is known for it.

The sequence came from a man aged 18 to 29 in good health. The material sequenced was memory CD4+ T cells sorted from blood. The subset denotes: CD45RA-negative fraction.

The DNA for the CDR3 is TGTGCCAGCAGCTTGGAACGGGGAAAGCACCCCATATATTTT. Its translation: CASSLERGKHPIYF. The J gene is TRBJ1-3, the V gene TRBV5-4, with D unclear. Germline lookup yields CDR1 SGHNT and CDR2 YYREEE (reference sequence). This CDR3 has 14 residues. The ends were cut back, 0 bases at V and 11 bases at J, with 15 bases in the middle.